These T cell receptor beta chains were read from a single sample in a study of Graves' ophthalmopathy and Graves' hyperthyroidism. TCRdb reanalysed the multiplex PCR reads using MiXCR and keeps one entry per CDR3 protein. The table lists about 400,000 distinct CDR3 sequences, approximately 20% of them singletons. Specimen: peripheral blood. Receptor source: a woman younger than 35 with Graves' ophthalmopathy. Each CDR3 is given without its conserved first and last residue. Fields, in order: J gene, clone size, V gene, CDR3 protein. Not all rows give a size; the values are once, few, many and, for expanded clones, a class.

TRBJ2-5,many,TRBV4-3,ASSQGGNSKTQY
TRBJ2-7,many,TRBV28,ASSPPGQDYEQY
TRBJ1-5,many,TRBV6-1,ASSEGGRDNQPQH
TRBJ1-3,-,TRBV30,AWTRVAGNTIY
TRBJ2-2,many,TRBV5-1,ASRTPNTGELF
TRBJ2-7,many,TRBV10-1,ASSKGQGPGDEQY
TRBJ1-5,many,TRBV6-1,ASGASSNQPQH
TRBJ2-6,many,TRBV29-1,SGRRSGANILT
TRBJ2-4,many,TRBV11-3,ASSQNQGTVSIAKNIQY
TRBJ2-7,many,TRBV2,ASSEQSGTYEQY
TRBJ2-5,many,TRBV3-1,ASSQEGRLAGVETQY
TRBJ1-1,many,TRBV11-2,ASSLDQGWGTEAF
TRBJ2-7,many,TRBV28,ASRKTRENEQY
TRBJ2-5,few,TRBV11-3,ASSSRTVQETQY
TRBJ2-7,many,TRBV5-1,ASSLATLAGVFEQY
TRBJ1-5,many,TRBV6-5,ASSYSDNQPQH
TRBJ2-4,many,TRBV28,ASSLGGPAKNIQY
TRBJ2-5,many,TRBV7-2,ASSKPGLAEETQY
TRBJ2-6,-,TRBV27,ASGQGTASRVLT
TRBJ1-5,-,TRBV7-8,ASSPGPGGPQH
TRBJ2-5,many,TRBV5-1,ASSLGDRETQY
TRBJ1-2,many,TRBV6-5,ASSYRPIRDGYT
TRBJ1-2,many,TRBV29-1,SVWGGYGYT
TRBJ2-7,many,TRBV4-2,ASSHWGPGTFYEQY
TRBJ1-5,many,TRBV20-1,SAKDRGFNQPQH
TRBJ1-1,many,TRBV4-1,ASSAATGVNTEAF
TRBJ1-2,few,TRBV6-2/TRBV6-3,ASSTPGGTGVRHGYT
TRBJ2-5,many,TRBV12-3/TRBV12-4,ASSSRTPGRETQY
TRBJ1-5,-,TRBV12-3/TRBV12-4,ASSLGFAGQPQH
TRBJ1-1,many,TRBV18,ASSPLQSGWDTEAF
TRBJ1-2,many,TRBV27,ASSGTESRYGYT
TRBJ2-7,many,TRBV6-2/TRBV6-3,ASTRDAEQY
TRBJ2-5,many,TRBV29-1,SVQQGRETQY
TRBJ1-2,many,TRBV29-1,SAEPRGRYGYT
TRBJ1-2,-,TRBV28,ASSLGQALGGYT
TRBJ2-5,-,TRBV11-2,ASSQRGQETQY
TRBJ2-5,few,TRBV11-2,ASSQTGGPETQY
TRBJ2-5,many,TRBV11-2,ASSLLSGGILQETQY
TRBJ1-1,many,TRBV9,ASSPSGDTELNTEAF
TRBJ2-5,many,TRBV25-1,ASSAGKETQY
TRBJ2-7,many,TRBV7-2,ASSFTGGSQYEQY
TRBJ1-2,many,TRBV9,ASSQGGQPPIYGYT
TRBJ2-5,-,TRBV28,ASRPGQSRGETQY
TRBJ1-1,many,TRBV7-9,ASSLGSANTEAF
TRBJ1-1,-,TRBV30,AVDVRIAGNTEAF
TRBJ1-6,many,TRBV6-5,ASSYSRGSYNSPLH
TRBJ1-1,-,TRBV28,ASGLAEAF
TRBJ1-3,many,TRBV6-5,ASSFISMGSGNTIY
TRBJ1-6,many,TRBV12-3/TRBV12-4,ASRRDRDPSPLH
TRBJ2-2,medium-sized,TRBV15,ATSRDLQVRELF
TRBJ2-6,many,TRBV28,ASSFEAPGSGANVLT
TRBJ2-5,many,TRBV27,ASSHRRGSSETQY
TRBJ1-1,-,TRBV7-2,ASSYEAGRQTEAF